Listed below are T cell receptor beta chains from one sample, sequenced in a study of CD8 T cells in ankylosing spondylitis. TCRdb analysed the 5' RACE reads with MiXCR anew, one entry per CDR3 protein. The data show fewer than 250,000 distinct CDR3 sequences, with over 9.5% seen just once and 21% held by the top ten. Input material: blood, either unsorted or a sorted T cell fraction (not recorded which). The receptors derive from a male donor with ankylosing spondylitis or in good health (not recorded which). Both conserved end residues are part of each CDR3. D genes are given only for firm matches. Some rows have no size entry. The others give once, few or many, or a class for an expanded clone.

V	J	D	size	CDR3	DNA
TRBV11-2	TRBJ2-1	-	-	CASCRLAGSGEQFF	TGTGCCAGCTGCCGGTTGGCGGGGTCGGGTGAGCAGTTCTTC
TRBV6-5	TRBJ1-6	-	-	CASSPGSSPLHF	TGTGCCAGCAGTCCCGGGAGTTCACCCCTCCACTTT
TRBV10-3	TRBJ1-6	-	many	CAISDISDSPLHF	TGTGCCATCAGTGACATCTCAGATTCACCCCTCCACTTT
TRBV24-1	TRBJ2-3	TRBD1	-	CATSVSGGADTQYF	TGTGCCACCAGTGTCTCAGGGGGCGCAGATACGCAGTATTTT
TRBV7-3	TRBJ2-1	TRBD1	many	CASSVDRGPEQFF	TGTGCCAGCAGCGTCGACAGGGGACCTGAGCAGTTCTTC
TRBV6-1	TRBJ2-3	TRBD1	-	CASRDRGIDTQYF	TGTGCCTCGAGGGACAGGGGAATAGATACGCAGTATTTT
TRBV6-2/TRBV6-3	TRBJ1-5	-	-	CASNPASVNQPQHF	TGTGCCAGCAATCCCGCGTCAGTCAATCAGCCCCAGCATTTT
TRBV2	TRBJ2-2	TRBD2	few	CASSPISGGNTGELFF	TGTGCCAGCAGTCCAATTAGCGGGGGGAACACCGGGGAGCTGTTTTTT
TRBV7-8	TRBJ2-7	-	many	CASSLALTDYEQYF	TGTGCCAGCAGCTTAGCCCTAACAGATTACGAGCAGTACTTC
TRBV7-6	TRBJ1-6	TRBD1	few	CASSLGTGGGSPLHF	TGTGCCAGCAGCTTGGGGACAGGGGGAGGATCACCCCTCCACTTT
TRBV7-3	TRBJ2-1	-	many	CASSLGQGGTYNEQFF	TGTGCCAGCAGCTTGGGCCAGGGGGGTACTTACAATGAGCAGTTCTTC
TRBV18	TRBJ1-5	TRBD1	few	CASSPTPQQGTVQPQHF	TGTGCCAGCTCACCAACCCCTCAACAGGGGACGGTTCAGCCCCAGCATTTT
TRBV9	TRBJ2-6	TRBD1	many	CASRERDRDYSGANVLTF	TGTGCCAGCAGAGAACGGGACAGGGATTATAGTGGGGCCAACGTCCTGACTTTC
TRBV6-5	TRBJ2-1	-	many	CASRFLDYNEQFF	TGTGCCAGCAGATTCCTCGATTACAATGAGCAGTTCTTC
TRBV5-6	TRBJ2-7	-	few	CASSLGAGATYEQYF	TGTGCCAGCAGCTTAGGGGCAGGGGCGACCTACGAGCAGTACTTC
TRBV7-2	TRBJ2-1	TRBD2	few	CASSLAGLAGRTEQFF	TGTGCCAGCAGCTTAGCGGGACTAGCGGGGAGAACGGAGCAGTTCTTC
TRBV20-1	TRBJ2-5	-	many	CAPLSGMETQYF	TGCGCTCCCTTGTCGGGCATGGAGACCCAGTACTTC
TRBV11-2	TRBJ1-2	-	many	CASSPGRGAVLDLYGYTF	TGTGCCAGCAGCCCCGGTCGGGGGGCCGTACTCGATCTCTATGGCTACACCTTC